Below, 24 T cell receptor beta chains from the same sample are listed, as sequenced in a study of cytomegalovirus exposure and HLA in healthy donors. PCR was performed using 60 Vbeta and 13 Jbeta primers. The protocol was immunoSEQ multiplex PCR, while the TCRdb copy is restricted to in-frame clones and leaves out a portion. Among approximately 120,000 clones, 74% were seen once, and the ten largest hold approximately 3.8%. The specimen was PBMCs. These receptors were taken from a middle-aged man in good health and CMV-seropositive.

The rearrangement links TRBV4-1 to TRBJ2-2; tentative D call: TRBD2 (6 bases). V was pared by 1 base and J by 7 bases, with 7 bases between. CDR1 and CDR2 (germline): MGHRA, YSYEKL. CDR3 length equals 13 residues. CDR3 nucleotide sequence: TGCGCCAGCAGCCAAGGACTAGGCGGGGAGCTGTTTTTT. Translating it yields CASSQGLGGELFF.

The J gene is TRBJ2-1, the V gene TRBV11-2, with 8 bases matching TRBD2. This CDR3 is built from 15 residues. V lost 2 bases to trimming and J lost 7 bases; unmatched junction nucleotides: 7. The germline V gene has CDR1 SGHAT and CDR2 FQNNGV. The CDR3 nucleotides read TGTGCCAGCAGCTTAATGCCGGGGGGGCGTAATGAGCAGTTCTTC. It encodes CASSLMPGGRNEQFF.

The V and J genes are TRBV18 and TRBJ1-2; D is possibly TRBD1 (6 bases). Trimming left V 3 bases short and J 8 bases short, with 16 bases between. Germline-derived CDR1 and CDR2 are KGHSH and LQKENI. The CDR3 contains 14 residues. The CDR3, as DNA: TGTGCCAGCTCACCTGGATTGGACAGCCTCGGCTACACCTTC. Its translation: CASSPGLDSLGYTF. Filled out from reference TRBV18 and TRBJ1-2, the complete variable domain reads NAGVMQNPRHLVRRRGQEARLRCSPMKGHSHVYWYRQLPEEGLKFMVYLQKENIIDESGMPKERFSAEFPKEGPSILRIQQVVRGDSAAYFCASSPGLDSLGYTFGSGTRLTVV.

This chain uses TRBV5-1 with TRBJ2-1; 10 bases align to TRBD1. V dropped 3 bases and J dropped 6; count of bases not matched to a gene: 12. The CDR3 covers 17 residues. The germline gives CDR1 SGHRS, CDR2 YFSETQ. This CDR3 reads CASSYTRDRGLGNEQFF. The CDR3 coding sequence is TGCGCCAGCAGCTACACCCGGGACAGGGGTTTGGGCAATGAGCAGTTCTTC.

The chain combines TRBV30 with TRBJ1-6; D is possibly TRBD1 (5 bases). With 2 bases removed from V and 8 bases from J, the gap between germline ends came to 13 bases. CDR1 GTSNPN and CDR2 SVGIG come from the germline V gene (reference sequence). The CDR3 contains 14 residues. The CDR3 reads CAWSPGLLDSPLHF. CDR3 nucleotide sequence: TGTGCCTGGAGTCCGGGACTTCTGGATTCACCCCTCCACTTT.

The chain recombines TRBV28 with TRBJ1-2, with 7 bases lining up with TRBD1. The CDR3 runs to 14 residues. Losses at the gene ends were 4 bases for V and 4 bases for J; bases not matched to a gene: 6. From germline, CDR1 is MDHEN and CDR2 SYDVKM. CDR3 in amino acids: CASSYTGVAYGYTF. CDR3 bases: TGTGCCAGCAGTTATACAGGGGTAGCCTATGGCTACACCTTC.

This clone has a single count. This rearrangement joins TRBV30 to TRBJ1-4, with D possibly matching TRBD1 (6 bases). CDR1 is GTSNPN, CDR2 SVGIG, per germline (reference sequence). This CDR3 region has 12 residues. V lost 1 base and J lost 8, with 8 bases in between. The CDR3, as DNA: TGTGCCTGGAGTGGGCAGGGGGAAAAACTGTTTTTT. It specifies CAWSGQGEKLFF.

The chain has TRBV6-1 and TRBJ1-1; TRBD1 is a possible D gene (5 bases). CDR3 length equals 15 residues. The germline V and J ends were trimmed by 4 bases and 0 bases, with 12 bases remaining between them. CDR1 is MNHNS, CDR2 SASEGT, per germline. Written as DNA, the CDR3 is TGTGCCAGCAGTGCTGCGGGGCGCTTGAACACTGAAGCTTTCTTT. Its protein is CASSAAGRLNTEAFF.

This chain uses TRBV2 with TRBJ1-1, with 7 nucleotides matching TRBD1. Germline V CDR1 and CDR2: SNHLY, FYNNEI. The CDR3 has 14 amino acids. Unmatched junction bases numbered 9, after V lost 7 bases and J lost 4 bases. The CDR3 reads CASIFDRVGTEAFF. In DNA, the CDR3 is TGTGCCAGCATTTTCGACAGGGTAGGCACTGAAGCTTTCTTT.

This sequence joins TRBV19 and TRBJ1-5; the match to TRBD1 covers 9 bases. The CDR3 covers 15 residues. Germline CDR1 and CDR2: LNHDA and SQIVND (reference sequence). V shed 6 bases and J 8 bases; nucleotides not matched to a gene: 11. The CDR3 sequence is CASRPQLGQGEPQHF. The DNA of the CDR3 is TGTGCCAGTAGGCCCCAATTGGGACAGGGCGAGCCCCAGCATTTT. Full variable domain (outside the CDR3, taken from reference TRBV19 and TRBJ1-5): DGGITQSPKYLFRKEGQNVTLSCEQNLNHDAMYWYRQDPGQGLRLIYYSQIVNDFQKGDIAEGYSVSREKKESFPLTVTSAQKNPTAFYLCASRPQLGQGEPQHFGDGTRLSIL.

This sequence joins TRBV7-8 and TRBJ2-3; 11 nucleotides agree with TRBD2. Germline CDR1 is SGHVS and CDR2 is FQNEAQ. The CDR3 extends over 16 amino acids. Germline trimming cut 5 bases from V and 2 bases from J; bases unmatched to any gene: 6. As DNA, the CDR3 is TGTGCCAGCAGCGTGACTAGCGGGGACCCCACAGATACGCAGTATTTT. The encoded protein is CASSVTSGDPTDTQYF.

The chain is built from TRBV9 and TRBJ2-1; TRBD1 matches at 7 bases. In germline, CDR1 is SGDLS, CDR2 YYNGEE. The ends lost 3 bases at V and 7 bases at J; junction bases unmatched: 4. The CDR3 has 13 amino acids. The CDR3 protein is CASSALQGNEQFF. The CDR3 region has the DNA TGTGCCAGCAGCGCCCTACAGGGGAATGAGCAGTTCTTC.

The chain couples TRBV4-1 to TRBJ2-7; TRBD2 matches at 10 bases. CDR1 and CDR2 (germline): MGHRA, YSYEKL. V was clipped by 0 bases and J by 6 bases; unmatched bases: 8. The CDR3 totals 16 residues. For the CDR3, the DNA is TGCGCCAGCAGCCAAGAAGGGGGGACTAGCGACTCCGAGCAGTACTTC. Protein product: CASSQEGGTSDSEQYF.

V is TRBV27 and J is TRBJ1-1, with 8 bases that match TRBD1. The germline CDR1 and CDR2 sequences are MNHEY and SMNVEV (reference sequence). CDR3 size: 13 residues. The J segment lost 5 bases and the V segment lost 8 bases, leaving 7 bases of the junction unmatched. The CDR3 DNA reads as TGTGCCAGCTCCGTCGACAGGGGAACTGAAGCTTTCTTT. It yields the protein CASSVDRGTEAFF.

The gene calls are TRBV30 and TRBJ1-2; perhaps TRBD1 as D (5 bases). V gave up 5 bases and J gave up 3 bases, with 10 bases separating them. Germline CDR1 is GTSNPN and CDR2 is SVGIG (reference sequence). The length of the CDR3 is 12 residues. CDR3 bases: TGTGCCTGGGGAGGGACCGACTATGGCTACACCTTC. The encoded protein is CAWGGTDYGYTF.

The rearrangement joins TRBV27 to TRBJ2-1, with 11 positions matching TRBD2. V gave up 2 bases and J gave up 7 bases; unmatched junction bases: 7. CDR3 length: 16 amino acids. Germline CDR1 MNHEY, CDR2 SMNVEV (reference sequence). The DNA of the CDR3 is TGTGCCAGCAGTTTAGCCCCGGGACTAGCGGCGAATGAGCAGTTCTTC. Translating it yields CASSLAPGLAANEQFF.

V is TRBV5-1 and J is TRBJ2-3; 7 bases line up with TRBD2. V gave up 0 bases and J gave up 3 bases; unmatched junction bases: 4. This CDR3 spans 15 amino acids. The germline gives CDR1 SGHRS, CDR2 YFSETQ. For the CDR3, the DNA is TGCGCCAGCAGCTTGGGGCGGGGGAGGACAGATACGCAGTATTTT. Encoded protein: CASSLGRGRTDTQYF.

The chain carries TRBV11-3 and TRBJ2-1; D might be TRBD2 (6 bases). The CDR3 extends over 15 amino acids. CDR1 and CDR2 from the germline V gene are SGHNT and YENEEA. V shed 6 bases and J shed 4 bases, with 16 bases lying between them. CDR3 sequence reads: CASSPHTGRYNEQFF. The CDR3 DNA follows: TGTGCCAGCAGTCCTCATACCGGGAGATACAATGAGCAGTTCTTC.

This clone has just one count. The chain couples TRBV19 to TRBJ1-1; a weak D match, TRBD1 (5 bases). The germline V and J ends were trimmed by 9 bases and 5 bases, with 16 bases remaining between them. Germline CDR1 and CDR2: LNHDA and SQIVND (reference sequence). The CDR3 is 13 amino acids. The CDR3 DNA reads TGTGCCAGCTCATCCATCGGGGGGACTGAAGCTTTCTTT. This sequence encodes CASSSIGGTEAFF.

The chain has TRBV7-6 and TRBJ2-5; 8 positions agree with TRBD1. Germline lookup yields CDR1 SGHVS and CDR2 FNYEAQ. The CDR3 totals 16 residues. The J segment lost 4 bases and the V segment lost 1 base, leaving 8 bases of the junction unmatched. This CDR3 reads CASSLGVQGEGETQYF. In nucleotides, the CDR3 is TGTGCCAGCAGCTTAGGCGTACAGGGGGAAGGAGAGACCCAGTACTTC.

The chain couples TRBV5-6 to TRBJ1-1; D is ambiguous. Trimming left V 0 bases short and J 3 bases short, with 9 bases between. The CDR3 sequence is 14 residues long. The germline V gene encodes CDR1 SGHDT and CDR2 YYEEEE. CDR3 loop: CASSLAGGDTEAFF. Here the CDR3 DNA reads TGTGCCAGCAGCTTGGCCGGAGGTGACACTGAAGCTTTCTTT.

The chain combines TRBV28 with TRBJ2-7, with a tentative D call TRBD2 (6 bases). With 6 bases removed from V and 0 bases from J, the gap between germline ends came to 9 bases. This CDR3 comprises 13 residues. The germline V gene has CDR1 MDHEN and CDR2 SYDVKM. The CDR3: CASRGGNSYEQYF. In DNA form, the CDR3 reads TGTGCCAGCAGAGGAGGGAACTCCTACGAGCAGTACTTC.

The chain combines TRBV2 with TRBJ1-5, with 8 positions matching TRBD1. V was pared by 5 bases and J by 3 bases, with 6 bases of the junction left unmatched. The CDR3 runs 15 residues. Germline V CDR1 and CDR2: SNHLY, FYNNEI. CDR3 in DNA: TGTGCCAGCAGTCCCGGGACAGGAATCAATCAGCCCCAGCATTTT. Translated, it gives CASSPGTGINQPQHF.

The V and J genes are TRBV6-5 and TRBJ2-1; tentatively, D is TRBD2 (5 bases). The CDR3 contains 13 residues. V lost 6 bases and J lost 9, with 15 bases in between. The germline gives CDR1 MNHEY, CDR2 SVGAGI. The CDR3 region has the DNA TGTGCCAGCAGGGAGGACTCCAAGGCTGAGCAGTTCTTC. Its protein product is CASREDSKAEQFF.